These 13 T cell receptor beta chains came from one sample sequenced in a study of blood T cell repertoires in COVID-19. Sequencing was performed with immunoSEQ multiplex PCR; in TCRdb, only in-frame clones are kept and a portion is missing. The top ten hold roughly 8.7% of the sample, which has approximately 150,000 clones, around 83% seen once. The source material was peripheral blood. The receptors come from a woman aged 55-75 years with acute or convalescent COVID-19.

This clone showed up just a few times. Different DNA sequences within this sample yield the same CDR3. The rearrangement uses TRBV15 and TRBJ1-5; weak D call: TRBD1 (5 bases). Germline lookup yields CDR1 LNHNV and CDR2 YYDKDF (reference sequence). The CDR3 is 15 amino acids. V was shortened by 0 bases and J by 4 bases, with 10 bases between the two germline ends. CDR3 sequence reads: CATSRDPGGNQPQHF. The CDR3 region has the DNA TGTGCCACCAGCAGAGATCCCGGGGGGAATCAGCCCCAGCATTTT.

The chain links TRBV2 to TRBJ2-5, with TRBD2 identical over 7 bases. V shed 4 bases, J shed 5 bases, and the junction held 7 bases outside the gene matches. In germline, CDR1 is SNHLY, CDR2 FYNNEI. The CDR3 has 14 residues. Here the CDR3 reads CASSGHPGRETQYF. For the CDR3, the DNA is TGTGCCAGCAGTGGTCACCCCGGGAGGGAGACCCAGTACTTC.

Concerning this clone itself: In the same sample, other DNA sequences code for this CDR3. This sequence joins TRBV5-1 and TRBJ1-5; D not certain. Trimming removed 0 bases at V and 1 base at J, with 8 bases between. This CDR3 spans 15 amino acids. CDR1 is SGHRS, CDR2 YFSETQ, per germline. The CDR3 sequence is CASSLGPGSNQPQHF. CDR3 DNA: TGCGCCAGCAGCTTGGGGCCCGGGAGCAATCAGCCCCAGCATTTT.

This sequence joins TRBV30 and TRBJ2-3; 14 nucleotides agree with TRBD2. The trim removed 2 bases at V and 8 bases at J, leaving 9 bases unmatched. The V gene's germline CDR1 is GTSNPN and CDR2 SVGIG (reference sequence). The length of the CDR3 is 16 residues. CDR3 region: CAWSPLTSGGARTQYF. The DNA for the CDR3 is TGTGCCTGGAGTCCACTGACTAGCGGGGGGGCCCGTACGCAGTATTTT.

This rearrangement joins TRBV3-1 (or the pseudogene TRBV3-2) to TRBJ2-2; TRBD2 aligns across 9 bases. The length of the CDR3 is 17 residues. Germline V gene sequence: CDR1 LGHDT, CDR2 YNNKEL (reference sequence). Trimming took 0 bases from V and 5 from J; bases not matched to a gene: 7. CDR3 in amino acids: CASSQDRLAGRTGELFF. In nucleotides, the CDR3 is TGTGCCAGCAGCCAAGATAGGCTAGCGGGGCGGACCGGGGAGCTGTTTTTT.

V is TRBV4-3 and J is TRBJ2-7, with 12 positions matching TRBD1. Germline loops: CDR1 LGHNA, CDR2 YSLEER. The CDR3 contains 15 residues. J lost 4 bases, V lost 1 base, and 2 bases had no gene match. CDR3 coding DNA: TGCGCCAGCAGCCAAGGGGACAGGGGGCTGTACGAGCAGTACTTC. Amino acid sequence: CASSQGDRGLYEQYF.

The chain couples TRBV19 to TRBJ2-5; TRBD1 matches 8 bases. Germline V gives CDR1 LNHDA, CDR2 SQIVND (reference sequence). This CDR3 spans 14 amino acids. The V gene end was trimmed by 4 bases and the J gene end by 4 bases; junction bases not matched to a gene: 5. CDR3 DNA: TGTGCCAGTAGTACCGGACAGGGAGGAGAGACCCAGTACTTC. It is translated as CASSTGQGGETQYF.

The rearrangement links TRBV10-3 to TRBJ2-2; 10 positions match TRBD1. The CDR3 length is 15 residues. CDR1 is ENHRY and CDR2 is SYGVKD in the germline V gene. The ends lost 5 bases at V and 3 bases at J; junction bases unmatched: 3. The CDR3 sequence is CAISKDRGDTGELFF. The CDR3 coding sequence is TGTGCCATCAGTAAGGACAGGGGGGACACCGGGGAGCTGTTTTTT.

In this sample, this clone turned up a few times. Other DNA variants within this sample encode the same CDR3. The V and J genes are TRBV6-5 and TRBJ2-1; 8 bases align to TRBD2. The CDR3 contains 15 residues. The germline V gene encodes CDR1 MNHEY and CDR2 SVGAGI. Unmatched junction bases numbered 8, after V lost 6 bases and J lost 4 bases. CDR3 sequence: CASRWGTSGYNEQFF. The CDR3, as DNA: TGTGCCAGCAGATGGGGGACTAGTGGGTACAATGAGCAGTTCTTC.

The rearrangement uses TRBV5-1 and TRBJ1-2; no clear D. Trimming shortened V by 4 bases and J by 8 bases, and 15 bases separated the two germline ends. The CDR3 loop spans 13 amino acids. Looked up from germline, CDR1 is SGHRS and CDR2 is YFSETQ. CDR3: CASSLGILGGYTF. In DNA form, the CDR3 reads TGCGCCAGCAGCCTCGGGATCCTTGGAGGCTACACCTTC.

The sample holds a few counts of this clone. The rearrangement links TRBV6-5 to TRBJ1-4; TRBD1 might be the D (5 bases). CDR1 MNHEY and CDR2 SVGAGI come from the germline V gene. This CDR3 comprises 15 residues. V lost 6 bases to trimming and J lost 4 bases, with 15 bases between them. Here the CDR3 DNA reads TGTGCCAGCAGGAAATCGGGGGGGAATAATGAAAAACTGTTTTTT. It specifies CASRKSGGNNEKLFF.

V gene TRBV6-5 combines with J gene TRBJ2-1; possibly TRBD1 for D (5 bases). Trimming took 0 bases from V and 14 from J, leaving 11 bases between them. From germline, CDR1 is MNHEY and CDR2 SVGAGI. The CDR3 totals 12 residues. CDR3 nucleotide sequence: TGTGCCAGCAGTTACTCAACAGGACAAAAGTTCTTC. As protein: CASSYSTGQKFF.

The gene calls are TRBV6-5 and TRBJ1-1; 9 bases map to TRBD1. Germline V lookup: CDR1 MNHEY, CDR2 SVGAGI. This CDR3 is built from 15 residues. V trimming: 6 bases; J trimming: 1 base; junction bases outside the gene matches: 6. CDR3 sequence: CASSRLGQGNTEAFF. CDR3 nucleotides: TGTGCCAGCAGCCGCCTGGGACAGGGGAACACTGAAGCTTTCTTT.